This T cell receptor (beta chain) emerged from a study of T cell repertoires in cytomegalovirus infection. Study in general: CMV infection and matching HLA type were both indicated by public TCR beta signatures.

The J segment lost 2 bases and the V segment lost 0 bases, leaving 7 bases of the junction unmatched. The CDR3 is 15 amino acids. The V gene's germline CDR1 is DFQATT and CDR2 SNEGSKA (reference sequence). Study outcomes and limitations: HLA-C-restricted CMV-specific TCR beta clonotypes prevailed in the ex vivo response. Adding up the frequency of public TCR beta families identified people who carried CMV plus the relevant HLA.

TCRdb re-called the reads through MiXCR, storing one row per CDR3 protein. The sample lists a few hundred thousand distinct CDR3 sequences, over 15% occurring once. For this clonotype: The antigen is not known.

This TCR came from a human donor in good health (CMV status not recorded). Some clones in this sample may be carry-over from other donors' samples. V gene TRBV20-1 combines with J gene TRBJ2-7, with 7 nucleotides matching TRBD2. Sequenced material: CD8+ T cells from PBMCs. The DNA for the CDR3 is TGCAGTGCTAGAGATCGTGGCGGGGGACCCTACGAGCAGTACTTC. Translating it yields CSARDRGGGPYEQYF.